The rows below give T cell receptor beta chains drawn from one sample of a study of blood T cell repertoires in COVID-19. The assay was immunoSEQ multiplex PCR, and TCRdb's table has in-frame clones only and misses some. The table records 150,000 or so clones, roughly 80% of them present only once. The sample consisted of peripheral blood. Source of these receptors: a woman aged 55-70 years with acute or convalescent COVID-19. Both conserved end residues are part of each CDR3. The listing skips clone size in some rows; elsewhere it reads once, few, many or a size class.

v_call clone_size cdr3_aa
TRBV5-1 - CASSDDRDEKLFF
TRBV11-2 - CASSLGQGRLKF
TRBV10-2 - CASRESGKETQYF
TRBV2 - CASIPDSSYSPLHF
TRBV5-5 once CASSLQGPGTEAFF
TRBV9 - CASSVVVEGELFF
TRBV19 few CASSLQGAYGYTF
TRBV5-1 - CASSLEGQGSNGYTF
TRBV14 - CASSRGSSYNEQFF
TRBV7-3 - CASSSRGVREAFF
TRBV5-4 - CASSLASNSPLHF
TRBV11-2 - CASSPYRRGDHNEQFF
TRBV28 - CASTSGLLSSEAFF
TRBV19 - CASSIGGTGSYEQYF
TRBV10-3 few CAISESSGTNSPLHF
TRBV15 - CATSRDAAGYTDTQYF
TRBV27 few CASSLSGLAGNNEQFF
TRBV6-6 - CATHRTGGNTIYF
TRBV27 few CASSLSIAEGGYTGELFF
TRBV7-9 once CASRNGGADTQYF
TRBV11-2 - CASSPRSGQGDGYTF
TRBV6-5 - CATQRDSLAEAFF
TRBV29-1 - CSVDPRTGTQETQYF
TRBV5-1 - CASSLVLMTGETQYF
TRBV5-4 - CASSAQGIDDGYTF
TRBV18 few CASSADSLAGYF
TRBV7-2 - CASSLGGAHYGYTF
TRBV5-5 - CASSLTLVNTEAFF
TRBV6-5 - CASSYSLRGNYNEQFF
TRBV30 - CAWGGQLRSPLHF